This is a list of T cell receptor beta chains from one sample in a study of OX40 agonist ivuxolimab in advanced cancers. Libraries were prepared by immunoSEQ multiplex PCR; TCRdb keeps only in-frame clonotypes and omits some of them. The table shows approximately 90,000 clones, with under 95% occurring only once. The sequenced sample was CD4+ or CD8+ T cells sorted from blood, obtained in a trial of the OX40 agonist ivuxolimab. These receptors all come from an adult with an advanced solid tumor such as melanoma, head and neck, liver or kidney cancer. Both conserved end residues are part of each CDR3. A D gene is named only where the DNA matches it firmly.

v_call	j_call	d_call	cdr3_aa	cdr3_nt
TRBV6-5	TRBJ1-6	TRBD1	CASRPSGTENSPLHF	TGTGCCAGCAGACCCTCCGGGACAGAGAATTCACCCCTCCACTTT
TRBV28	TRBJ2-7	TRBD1	CASSFGDSSYEQYF	TGTGCCAGCAGTTTTGGGGACAGCTCCTACGAGCAGTACTTC
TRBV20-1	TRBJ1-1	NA	CSAIGNTEAFF	TGCAGTGCAATAGGGAACACTGAAGCTTTCTTT
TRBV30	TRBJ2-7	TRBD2	CAWSGGEGSYEQYF	TGTGCCTGGAGTGGCGGGGAGGGCTCCTACGAGCAGTACTTC
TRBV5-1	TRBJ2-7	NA	CASSLRAGVGSYEQYF	TGCGCCAGCAGCTTGCGGGCCGGGGTCGGATCCTACGAGCAGTACTTC
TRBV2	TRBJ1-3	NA	CASRTLSGNTIYF	TGTGCCAGCCGGACCCTCTCTGGAAACACCATATATTTT
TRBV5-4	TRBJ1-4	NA	CASSSGGGGATNEKLFF	TGTGCCAGCAGCTCAGGAGGGGGAGGTGCAACTAATGAAAAACTGTTTTTT
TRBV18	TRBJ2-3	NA	CASSPRGSDTQYF	TGTGCCAGCTCACCACGAGGTTCAGATACGCAGTATTTT
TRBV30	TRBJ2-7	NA	CAWNSRGPYEQYF	TGTGCCTGGAATTCCAGGGGACCCTACGAGCAGTACTTC
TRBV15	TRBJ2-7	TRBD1	CATSRQGAGTYEQYF	TGTGCCACCAGCAGACAGGGGGCCGGGACCTACGAGCAGTACTTC
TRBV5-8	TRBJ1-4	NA	CASSLRVMQGPGPNEKLFF	TGTGCCAGCAGCTTGAGGGTAATGCAGGGGCCCGGGCCTAATGAAAAACTGTTTTTT
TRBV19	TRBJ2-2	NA	CASSSAQGADTGELFF	TGTGCCAGTAGTTCCGCCCAGGGTGCGGACACCGGGGAGCTGTTTTTT
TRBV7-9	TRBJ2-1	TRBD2	CASSLKREIEQFF	TGTGCCAGCAGCTTAAAGCGGGAGATTGAGCAGTTCTTC
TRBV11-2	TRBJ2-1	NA	CASSLGGSIPYNEQFF	TGTGCCAGCAGCTTAGGAGGGAGTATCCCCTACAATGAGCAGTTCTTC
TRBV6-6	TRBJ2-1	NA	CASSYQDSYNEQFF	TGTGCCAGCAGTTATCAGGACTCTTACAATGAGCAGTTCTTC
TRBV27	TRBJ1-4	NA	CASSSGLRGKLFF	TGTGCCAGCAGTTCTGGGCTAAGAGGAAAACTGTTTTTT
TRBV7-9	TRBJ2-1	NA	CASSPGLGSYNEQFF	TGTGCCAGCAGCCCCGGACTGGGTTCCTACAATGAGCAGTTCTTC
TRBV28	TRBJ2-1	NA	CASSLPQGGDEQFF	TGTGCCAGCAGTTTACCCCAGGGGGGGGACGAGCAGTTCTTC
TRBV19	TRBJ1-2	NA	CASSVGLSNYGYTF	TGTGCCAGTAGTGTGGGACTGTCTAACTATGGCTACACCTTC
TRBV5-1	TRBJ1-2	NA	CASSLTGNHGYTF	TGCGCCAGCAGCTTGACAGGGAACCATGGCTACACCTTC
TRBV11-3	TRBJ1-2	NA	CASSLDNGAYGYTF	TGTGCCAGCAGCTTAGATAATGGGGCGTATGGCTACACCTTC
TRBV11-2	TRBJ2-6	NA	CASSQELRGSSGANVLTF	TGTGCCAGCAGCCAGGAGTTAAGAGGAAGCTCTGGGGCCAACGTCCTGACTTTC
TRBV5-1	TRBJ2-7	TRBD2	CASSLAGPPGREYYEQYF	TGCGCCAGCAGCTTGGCCGGGCCCCCCGGGAGGGAGTACTACGAGCAGTACTTC
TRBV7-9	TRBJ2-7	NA	CASSWDESYEQYF	TGTGCCAGCAGCTGGGACGAGTCCTACGAGCAGTACTTC
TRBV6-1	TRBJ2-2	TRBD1	CASRTGAGELFF	TGTGCCAGCAGGACAGGGGCCGGGGAGCTGTTTTTT
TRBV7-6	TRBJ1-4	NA	CASSSRVPRATNEKLFF	TGTGCCAGCAGCTCCCGGGTCCCTAGGGCAACTAATGAAAAACTGTTTTTT
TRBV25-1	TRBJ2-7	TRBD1	CASSPDRAEQYF	TGTGCCAGCAGTCCGGACAGGGCCGAGCAGTACTTC
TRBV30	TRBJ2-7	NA	CAWTLMGPEQYF	TGTGCCTGGACCTTAATGGGACCCGAGCAGTACTTC
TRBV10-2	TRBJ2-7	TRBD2	CASRSGNGGEQYF	TGCGCCAGCCGTAGCGGGAATGGCGGCGAGCAGTACTTC
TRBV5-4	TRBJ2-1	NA	CASSLPRDEQFF	TGTGCCAGCAGCCTTCCTAGGGATGAGCAGTTCTTC
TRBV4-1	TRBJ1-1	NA	CASSQWSNGGTEAFF	TGCGCCAGCAGCCAATGGTCCAATGGGGGCACTGAAGCTTTCTTT
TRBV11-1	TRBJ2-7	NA	CASSLDWTEYYEQYF	TGTGCCAGCAGCTTAGACTGGACAGAGTACTACGAGCAGTACTTC
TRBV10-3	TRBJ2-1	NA	CAISESGRVNEQFF	TGTGCCATCAGTGAGTCCGGCAGGGTAAATGAGCAGTTCTTC
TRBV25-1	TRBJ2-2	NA	CASSEGYQLPGELFF	TGTGCCAGCAGTGAAGGCTACCAACTCCCCGGGGAGCTGTTTTTT